Presented here are 32 T cell receptor beta chains from one specimen sequenced in a study of blood T cells in healthy people across ages. It was with a sample-barcoded 5' primer and a J-beta primer mix that a second PCR of about 7 to 12 cycles was run. From the 5' RACE reads, TCRdb called clonotypes with MiXCR, one entry per CDR3 protein. The sample carries around 820,000 distinct CDR3 sequences, about 25% recorded once. This sample was also put to use in a study of T cells of mothers and their children.

Sequencing was carried out using blood. The origin of the receptors is a boy between 10 and 17 years old in good health.

This clonotype was counted only a few times. In DNA form, the CDR3 reads TGTGCCAGCAGCTTTCATTTCTCAGATTGGGCCCTCCACTTT. The encoded protein is CASSFHFSDWALHF. The chain has TRBV5-5 and TRBJ1-6; D ambiguous. CDR1 is SGHKS, CDR2 YYEKEE, per germline (reference sequence). Trimming pared 2 bases from V and 14 bases from J, leaving 17 bases between. CDR3 size: 14 residues.

V and J are TRBV20-1 and TRBJ2-1, with a possible D match to TRBD2 (5 bases). Trimming left V 6 bases short and J 3 bases short, with 9 bases between. Per the germline V gene, CDR1 is DFQATT and CDR2 is SNEGSKA (reference sequence). The CDR3 has 12 residues. CDR3 sequence: CSAGDVYNEQFF. CDR3 bases: TGCAGTGCGGGAGACGTCTACAATGAGCAGTTCTTC.

The CDR3 DNA is TGTGCCAGCAGTCTCTACGATACGCAGTATTTT. It codes for CASSLYDTQYF. V is TRBV27 and J is TRBJ2-3; no reliable D call. V lost 5 bases, J lost 6 bases, and 6 bases lay in between. Per the germline V gene, CDR1 is MNHEY and CDR2 is SMNVEV (reference sequence). This CDR3 comprises 11 residues.

This clonotype showed up just a few times. The chain employs TRBV24-1 and TRBJ2-3; no firm D call. The germline CDR1 and CDR2 sequences are KGHDR and SFDVKD. The V and J ends lost 2 bases and 3 bases respectively, with 20 bases between them. The CDR3 length is 18 residues. As DNA, the CDR3 is TGTGCCACCAGTGATTCCCAGTCTCCCTTTCCCTCGACAGATACGCAGTATTTT. Translation: CATSDSQSPFPSTDTQYF.

This clonotype was seen a few times. DNA for the CDR3: TGCAGTGCTAGAGATAGTAGAAAACCGCTCACTGAAGCTTTCTTT. The encoded protein is CSARDSRKPLTEAFF. V gene TRBV20-1 combines with J gene TRBJ1-1; D gene uncertain. In germline, CDR1 is DFQATT, CDR2 SNEGSKA (reference sequence). Trimming left V 0 bases short and J 4 bases short, with 15 bases between. This CDR3 is built from 15 residues.

V and J are TRBV24-1 and TRBJ1-5; D uncertain. Looked up from germline, CDR1 is KGHDR and CDR2 is SFDVKD. V was clipped by 6 bases and J by 1 base, with 15 bases between them. The CDR3 spans 16 residues. CDR3 sequence reads: CATSPLSGGSNQPQHF. CDR3 sequence (DNA): TGTGCCACCAGTCCCCTGTCGGGAGGCAGCAATCAGCCCCAGCATTTT.

A word on this clonotype: Germline is not matched at one junction end, which may reflect a read error. V is TRBV6-5 and J is TRBJ1-1; TRBD1 aligns across 7 bases. The CDR3 covers 15 residues. Looked up from germline, CDR1 is MNHEY and CDR2 is SVGAGI. In DNA form, the CDR3 reads TGTGCCAGCAGTTACCGAATGACAGGGAACACTGGAGCTTTCTTT. Amino acid sequence: CASSYRMTGNTGAFF.

This clonotype was seen more than once but under ten times. The V gene is TRBV28, the J gene TRBJ1-5; D is unclear. The germline V and J ends were trimmed by 5 bases and 2 bases, with 19 bases remaining between them. Germline CDR1 is MDHEN and CDR2 is SYDVKM. This CDR3 comprises 17 residues. CDR3 nucleotide sequence: TGTGCCAGCAGTCCATCACCACGCGGTTGGGGCAATCAGCCCCAGCATTTT. This encodes CASSPSPRGWGNQPQHF.

The chain has TRBV29-1 and TRBJ2-2; TRBD2 agrees at 14 bases. Germline CDR1 is SQVTM and CDR2 is ANQGSEA. The V gene end was trimmed by 3 bases and the J gene end by 0 bases; junction bases not matched to a gene: 3. The CDR3 length is 17 residues. CDR3 in amino acids: CSVEGLAGVPNTGELFF. CDR3 DNA: TGCAGCGTTGAGGGACTAGCGGGAGTTCCGAACACCGGGGAGCTGTTTTTT.

This clonotype showed up just a few times. The chain recombines TRBV30 with TRBJ1-1, with unresolved D. Per the germline V gene, CDR1 is GTSNPN and CDR2 is SVGIG (reference sequence). The CDR3 length is 15 residues. V shed 1 base and J shed 1 base, with 13 bases lying between them. As DNA, the CDR3 is TGTGCCTGGAGTGCGGGAAGGAATAAGAACACTGAAGCTTTCTTT. Translating it yields CAWSAGRNKNTEAFF.

J is TRBJ2-1 and V is TRBV4-1; the D is unclear. Per the germline V gene, CDR1 is MGHRA and CDR2 is YSYEKL. There are 14 residues in the CDR3. V dropped 4 bases and J dropped 5 bases, with 12 bases sitting between them. The CDR3 reads CASSLGTTHNEQFF. The DNA for the CDR3 is TGCGCCAGCAGCCTGGGCACAACTCACAATGAGCAGTTCTTC.

This clonotype was seen a handful of times. The chain has TRBV6-2 or TRBV6-3 and TRBJ2-7; D is uncertain. The CDR3 has 13 residues. Germline V gene data show CDR1 as MNHEY and CDR2 as SVGEGT. CDR3 sequence reads: CVVKDRSSYEQYF. The CDR3 DNA follows: TGTGTCGTAAAGGACCGGAGCTCCTACGAGCAGTACTTC.

This clonotype has only a few counts. V and J are TRBV20-1 and TRBJ2-2; 10 nucleotides align to TRBD2. V shed 3 bases and J 7 bases; nucleotides not matched to a gene: 11. The CDR3 is made up of 16 amino acids. The germline V gene encodes CDR1 DFQATT and CDR2 SNEGSKA (reference sequence). The CDR3 protein is CSASNLLAGNDGELFF. Here the CDR3 DNA reads TGCAGTGCTAGTAACCTACTAGCGGGAAACGACGGGGAGCTGTTTTTT.

This sequence joins TRBV20-1 and TRBJ1-6, with D maybe TRBD1 (5 bases). Trimming removed 1 base at V and 7 bases at J, with 17 bases between. CDR3 length: 16 residues. Per the germline V gene, CDR1 is DFQATT and CDR2 is SNEGSKA (reference sequence). CDR3 in DNA: TGCAGTGCTAGAGCCCCGGGGGTGACGAGGAATTCACCCCTCCACTTT. Protein sequence: CSARAPGVTRNSPLHF.

The chain links TRBV6-5 to TRBJ2-7, with 7 bases identical to TRBD1. The CDR3 is 16 residues long. The germline V gene encodes CDR1 MNHEY and CDR2 SVGAGI. Trimming removed 7 bases from V and 6 bases from J; junction bases left unmatched: 18. In DNA, the CDR3 is TGTGCCAGCACCCAAAAGGGGGCCGCGACTCGGGGCGAGCAGTACTTC. Translated, it gives CASTQKGAATRGEQYF.

The chain is built from TRBV9 and TRBJ2-5; D may correspond to TRBD1 or TRBD2 (5 bases each). This CDR3 region has 14 residues. The ends were cut back, 3 bases at V and 3 bases at J, with 12 bases in the middle. Germline V gives CDR1 SGDLS, CDR2 YYNGEE. The CDR3 protein is CASSGDAGKETQYF. CDR3 DNA sequence: TGTGCCAGCAGCGGGGACGCGGGTAAAGAGACCCAGTACTTC.

This clonotype has more than one count but fewer than ten. The genes are TRBV27 and TRBJ2-3; no clear D. V lost 3 bases and J lost 5, with 15 bases in between. The germline CDR1 and CDR2 sequences are MNHEY and SMNVEV (reference sequence). This CDR3 is 15 amino acids long. The CDR3 protein is CASSFFRAALDTQYF. The CDR3 bases are TGTGCCAGCAGTTTTTTCCGGGCGGCCTTAGATACGCAGTATTTT.

The chain combines TRBV15 with TRBJ2-5, with 8 positions matching TRBD1. The ends lost 0 bases at V and 5 bases at J; junction bases unmatched: 11. The CDR3 totals 17 residues. The germline CDR1 and CDR2 sequences are LNHNV and YYDKDF (reference sequence). The CDR3 here is CATSRDYFAGGVETQYF. CDR3 DNA sequence: TGTGCCACCAGCAGAGATTATTTTGCAGGGGGCGTCGAGACCCAGTACTTC.

This clonotype was seen a few times. The V call is TRBV20-1, the J call TRBJ2-4; the D gene is possibly TRBD1 (6 bases). The CDR3 covers 12 residues. V gave up 6 bases and J gave up 1 base, with 7 bases separating them. Germline V gene data show CDR1 as DFQATT and CDR2 as SNEGSKA (reference sequence). The CDR3 DNA reads as TGCAGTGCGGGGGCGGCCAAAAACATTCAGTACTTC. Translation gives CSAGAAKNIQYF.

This chain links TRBV7-9 with TRBJ2-6, with D possibly called TRBD1 or TRBD2 (5 bases each). V dropped 3 bases and J dropped 0 bases, with 9 bases sitting between them. The CDR3 runs to 16 residues. Germline V gene data show CDR1 as SEHNR and CDR2 as FQNEAQ (reference sequence). The CDR3 loop is CASSLTGRSGANVLTF. As DNA, the CDR3 is TGTGCCAGCAGCTTGACGGGGCGCTCTGGGGCCAACGTCCTGACTTTC.

This clonotype was seen only a few times. The chain couples TRBV7-2 to TRBJ2-3; 9 bases are shared with TRBD2. This CDR3 has 18 residues. V lost 1 base to trimming and J lost 1 base; unmatched junction nucleotides: 9. CDR1 and CDR2 from the germline V gene are SGHTA and FQGNSA. CDR3 sequence (DNA): TGTGCCAGCAGCTTAGGGGCTAGCGGGGCCCGCGGCACAGATACGCAGTATTTT. It codes for CASSLGASGARGTDTQYF.

The chain employs TRBV7-9 and TRBJ2-5; 9 nucleotides match TRBD1. V shed 5 bases and J 4 bases; nucleotides not matched to a gene: 8. The V gene's germline CDR1 is SEHNR and CDR2 FQNEAQ (reference sequence). The CDR3 sequence is 15 residues long. The DNA of the CDR3 is TGTGCCAGCAGCCACCCAGGACAGGGGCGAGAGACCCAGTACTTC. Protein sequence: CASSHPGQGRETQYF.

This clonotype occurred a few times. This may be a read error, as it is one base from a much larger clone. The chain couples TRBV7-9 to TRBJ2-7; possibly TRBD1 for D (6 bases). The V gene's germline CDR1 is SEHNR and CDR2 FQNEAQ (reference sequence). The CDR3 loop spans 12 amino acids. The CDR3 sequence is CASSPQGYEQCF. In DNA form, the CDR3 reads TGTGCCAGCAGCCCACAGGGCTACGAGCAGTGCTTC.

There are a few counts of this clonotype. The chain recombines TRBV7-9 with TRBJ1-3; no definite D call. Trimming pared 0 bases from V and 8 bases from J, leaving 8 bases between. Germline assignment: CDR1 SEHNR and CDR2 FQNEAQ (reference sequence). This CDR3 region has 13 residues. Here the CDR3 reads CASSLATPDTIYF. The DNA of the CDR3 is TGTGCCAGCAGCTTAGCCACCCCTGACACCATATATTTT.

This clonotype was detected a few times. J is TRBJ2-5 and V is TRBV12-3 or TRBV12-4, with 11 bases fitting TRBD2. This CDR3 has 17 amino acids. The trim removed 4 bases at V and 1 base at J, leaving 8 bases unmatched. The CDR3 loop is CASSSKGTSGLQETQYF. The CDR3 region has the DNA TGTGCCAGCAGTTCAAAGGGGACTAGCGGCCTCCAAGAGACCCAGTACTTC.

The genes are TRBV4-2 and TRBJ2-1; 7 positions match TRBD1. V lost 4 bases to trimming and J lost 8 bases; unmatched junction nucleotides: 14. From germline, CDR1 is LGHNA and CDR2 YNFKEQ. This CDR3 contains 16 residues. In DNA, the CDR3 is TGTGCCAGCAGCCGGATGGACAGGCCAAGGCCTGATGAGCAGTTCTTC. Amino acids: CASSRMDRPRPDEQFF.

There are a few counts of this clonotype. This chain connects TRBV7-9 to TRBJ1-3, with D perhaps TRBD1 (5 bases). The CDR3 is 17 residues long. Per the germline V gene, CDR1 is SEHNR and CDR2 is FQNEAQ (reference sequence). V lost 8 bases to trimming and J lost 2 bases, with 22 bases between them. CDR3 coding DNA: TGTGCCAGCGTGCCGGACGGTGCGCCGGGGCCTGGAAACACCATATATTTT. Translated: CASVPDGAPGPGNTIYF. The variable domain in full, completed from reference TRBV7-9 and TRBJ1-3, reads DTGVSQNPRHKITKRGQNVTFRCDPISEHNRLYWYRQTLGQGPEFLTYFQNEAQLEKSRLLSDRFSAERPKGSFSTLEIQRTEQGDSAMYLCASVPDGAPGPGNTIYFGEGSWLTVV.

This clonotype was found a few times. The chain joins TRBV6-5 to TRBJ2-4; a weak D match, TRBD2 (7 bases). This CDR3 is 16 amino acids long. V was trimmed by 0 bases and J by 3 bases, leaving 12 bases between them. The germline V gene encodes CDR1 MNHEY and CDR2 SVGAGI. The DNA of the CDR3 is TGTGCCAGCAGTTACTCTGGGGGGGCGGGCAAAAACATTCAGTACTTC. Translation: CASSYSGGAGKNIQYF.

J is TRBJ2-1 and V is TRBV4-1, with D possibly matching TRBD2 (7 bases). The DNA end is a closer match to TRBJ2-7, so the J assignment may be wrong. The CDR3 is 16 amino acids. Germline-derived CDR1 and CDR2 are MGHRA and YSYEKL. CDR3 sequence (DNA): TGCGCCAGCAGCCATCCAAAGGAGGGGGGGTCCTACGAGCAGTACTTC. Encoded protein: CASSHPKEGGSYEQYF.

CDR3 residues: CASSFGDGFSGNTIYF. The CDR3 nucleotides are TGTGCCAGCAGTTTTGGGGACGGATTCTCTGGAAACACCATATATTTT. The chain has TRBV12-3 or TRBV12-4 and TRBJ1-3; tentative D call: TRBD1 (5 bases). CDR3 length equals 16 residues. Trimming shortened V by 3 bases and J by 0 bases, and 12 bases separated the two germline ends.

Here the CDR3 reads CASSQDLEGAPYGYTF. The CDR3 DNA is TGTGCCAGCAGCCAAGATCTGGAAGGAGCCCCCTATGGCTACACCTTC. The chain recombines TRBV3-1 with TRBJ1-2; D not resolved. Germline V gene data show CDR1 as LGHDT and CDR2 as YNNKEL (reference sequence). V was trimmed by 0 bases and J by 4 bases, leaving 15 bases between them. The CDR3 is made up of 16 amino acids.

This clonotype has more than one count but fewer than ten. The chain has TRBV6-1 and TRBJ2-3, with a possible D match to TRBD2 (5 bases). Germline V gene lookup returns CDR1 MNHNS and CDR2 SASEGT. CDR3 length equals 16 residues. Trimming cost V 4 bases and J 2 bases, with 16 bases left between them. In DNA, the CDR3 is TGTGCCAGCAGTGCACTAGGACTCTCTTACACAGATACGCAGTATTTT. Protein: CASSALGLSYTDTQYF.